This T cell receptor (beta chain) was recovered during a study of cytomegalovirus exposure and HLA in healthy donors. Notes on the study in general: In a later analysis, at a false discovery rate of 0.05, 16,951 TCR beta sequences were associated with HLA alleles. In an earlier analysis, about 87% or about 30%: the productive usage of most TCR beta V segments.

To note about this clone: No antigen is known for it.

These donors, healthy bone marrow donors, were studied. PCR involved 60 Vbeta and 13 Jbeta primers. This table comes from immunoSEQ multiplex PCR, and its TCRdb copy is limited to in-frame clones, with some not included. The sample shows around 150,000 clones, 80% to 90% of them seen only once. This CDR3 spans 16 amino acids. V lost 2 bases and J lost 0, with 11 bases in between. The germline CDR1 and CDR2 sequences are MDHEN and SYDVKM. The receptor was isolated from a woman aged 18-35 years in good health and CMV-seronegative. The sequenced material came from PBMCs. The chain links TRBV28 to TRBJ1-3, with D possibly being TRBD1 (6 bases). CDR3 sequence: CASSLKTGRSGNTIYF. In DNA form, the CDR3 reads TGTGCCAGCAGTTTAAAAACAGGGCGCTCTGGAAACACCATATATTTT.